A selection of T cell receptor beta chains follows, all from one sample in a study of blood T cell repertoires in COVID-19. Generated by immunoSEQ multiplex PCR, the TCRdb table keeps only in-frame clones and is missing some. The sample contains some 100,000 clones, about 77% of which appear only once. Source material: peripheral blood. Receptor source: a woman between 70 and 85 years old with acute or convalescent COVID-19. Each CDR3 is given with its conserved first and last residue. A D gene is named only where the DNA matches it firmly.

d_call	j_call	v_call	cdr3_aa
.	TRBJ1-1	TRBV9	CASSPNAPGGTEAFF
TRBD1	TRBJ2-3	TRBV19	CASSIRQGNGDTQYF
.	TRBJ2-7	TRBV11-2	CASSFSNGVSYEQYF
.	TRBJ2-2	TRBV19	CATLKDSGWDTTGELFF
TRBD1	TRBJ1-1	TRBV2	CASSAPPRGQLTEAFF
.	TRBJ2-5	TRBV6-1	CASSEERGETQYF
.	TRBJ1-2	TRBV6-5	CASSPGLRNYGYTF
.	TRBJ1-2	TRBV19	CASSIGRGKDGYTF
.	TRBJ2-1	TRBV5-1	CASSLIGGNEQFF
TRBD1	TRBJ1-4	TRBV6-1	CASSQAGTGNEKLFF
.	TRBJ2-2	TRBV6-6	CASSGKGAGELFF
.	TRBJ1-1	TRBV6-5	CASNGVRSTEAFF
.	TRBJ1-2	TRBV9	CASSGSGFFGYTF
.	TRBJ2-2	TRBV14	CASSQVRGGELFF
TRBD1	TRBJ2-3	TRBV9	CASSVATDRDTDTQYF
TRBD1	TRBJ1-2	TRBV19	CASSKQSVQGAADGYTF
TRBD1	TRBJ1-1	TRBV3-1/TRBV3-2	CASSWGQGVEAFF
.	TRBJ1-5	TRBV4-1	CASSHHAGQPQHF
.	TRBJ2-2	TRBV5-4	CASSLVAQATGELFF
TRBD1	TRBJ2-7	TRBV6-5	CASRPGTGIYEQYF
TRBD1	TRBJ1-1	TRBV11-2	CASSLSDRGNTEAFF
.	TRBJ1-1	TRBV30	CAWTRTVMNTEAFF
TRBD1	TRBJ2-3	TRBV7-6	CASSLAGRQGVGTDTQYF
TRBD1	TRBJ1-5	TRBV10-3	CAISERQGEGQPQHF
.	TRBJ1-2	TRBV18	CASSPTTGDRYGYTF
TRBD1	TRBJ2-1	TRBV7-3	CASSSDRGYGEQFF
.	TRBJ2-3	TRBV5-1	CASSLAPQTGTDTQYF
TRBD1	TRBJ1-5	TRBV19	CASSLRDRGQGNQPQHF
.	TRBJ2-5	TRBV5-1	CASRAVGGPVVETQYF
.	TRBJ1-1	TRBV19	CASSFLAGPRSAEAFF
TRBD1	TRBJ1-2	TRBV29-1	CSVAIGQGADGYTF
TRBD2	TRBJ2-7	TRBV7-2	CASSLKGASGGALSYEQYF
TRBD2	TRBJ2-3	TRBV7-2	CASSFAGDTDTQYF
TRBD1	TRBJ1-2	TRBV27	CASSTGTGDGYTF
TRBD1	TRBJ1-5	TRBV2	CASTSDRVGNQPQHF
.	TRBJ2-1	TRBV30	CAWSRGDSGNEQFF
.	TRBJ2-1	TRBV5-1	CASSRTVSSYNEQFF
TRBD1	TRBJ2-3	TRBV19	CASSRTGADTQYF
TRBD1	TRBJ1-6	TRBV6-5	CASSYSTGGFDSPLHF
.	TRBJ1-2	TRBV5-8	CASSLGTGNYGYTF
TRBD2	TRBJ2-3	TRBV11-2	CASSLLAGGGFSPDTQYF